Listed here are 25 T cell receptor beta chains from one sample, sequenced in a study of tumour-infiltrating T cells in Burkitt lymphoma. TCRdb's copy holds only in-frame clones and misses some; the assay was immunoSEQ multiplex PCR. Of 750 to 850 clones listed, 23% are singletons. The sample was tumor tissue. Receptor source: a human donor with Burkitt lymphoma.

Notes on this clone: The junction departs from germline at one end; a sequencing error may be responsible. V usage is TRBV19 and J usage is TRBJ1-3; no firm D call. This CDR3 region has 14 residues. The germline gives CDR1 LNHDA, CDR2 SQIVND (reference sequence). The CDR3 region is CASSRSVYGNTRYF. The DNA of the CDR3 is TGTGCCAGTAGTAGGTCGGTATACGGAAACACCAGATATTTT. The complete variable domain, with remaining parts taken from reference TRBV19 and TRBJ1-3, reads DGGITQSPKYLFRKEGQNVTLSCEQNLNHDAMYWYRQDPGQGLRLIYYSQIVNDFQKGDIAEGYSVSREKKESFPLTVTSAQKNPTAFYLCASSRSVYGNTRYFGEGSWLTVV.

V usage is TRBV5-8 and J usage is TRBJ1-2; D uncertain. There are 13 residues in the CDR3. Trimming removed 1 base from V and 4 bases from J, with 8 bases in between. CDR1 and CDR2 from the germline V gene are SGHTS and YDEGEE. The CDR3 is CASSLFNSYGYTF. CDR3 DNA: TGTGCCAGCAGCTTGTTTAACAGCTATGGCTACACCTTC.

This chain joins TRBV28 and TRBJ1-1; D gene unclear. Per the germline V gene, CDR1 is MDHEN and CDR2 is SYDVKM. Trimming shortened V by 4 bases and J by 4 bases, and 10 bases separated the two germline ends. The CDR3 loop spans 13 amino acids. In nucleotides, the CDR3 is TGTGCCAGCAGTTGGTATGGCACCACTGAAGCTTTCTTT. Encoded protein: CASSWYGTTEAFF.

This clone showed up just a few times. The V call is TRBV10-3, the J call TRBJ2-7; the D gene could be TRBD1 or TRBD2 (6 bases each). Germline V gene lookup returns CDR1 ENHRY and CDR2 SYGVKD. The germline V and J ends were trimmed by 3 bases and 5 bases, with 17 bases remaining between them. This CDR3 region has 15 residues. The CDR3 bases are TGTGCCATCAGTGAAGGGCCGACTGGGGGGCACGAGCAGTACTTC. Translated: CAISEGPTGGHEQYF.

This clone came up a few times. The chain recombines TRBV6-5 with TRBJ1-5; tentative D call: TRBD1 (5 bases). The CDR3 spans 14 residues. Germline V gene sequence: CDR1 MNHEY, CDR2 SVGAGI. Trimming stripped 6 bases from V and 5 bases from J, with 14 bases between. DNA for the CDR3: TGTGCCAGCAGGCCCGGGACGGGATATCAGCCCCAGCATTTT. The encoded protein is CASRPGTGYQPQHF.

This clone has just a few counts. The CDR3 is CASSWTGTNIQYF. CDR3 DNA: TGTGCCAGCAGCTGGACAGGGACGAACATTCAGTACTTC. The gene calls are TRBV5-4 and TRBJ2-4; 8 bases match TRBD1. CDR1 is SGHNT and CDR2 is YYREEE in the germline V gene (reference sequence). With 3 bases clipped from V and 7 bases from J, the junction kept 3 bases outside the gene matches. This CDR3 comprises 13 residues.

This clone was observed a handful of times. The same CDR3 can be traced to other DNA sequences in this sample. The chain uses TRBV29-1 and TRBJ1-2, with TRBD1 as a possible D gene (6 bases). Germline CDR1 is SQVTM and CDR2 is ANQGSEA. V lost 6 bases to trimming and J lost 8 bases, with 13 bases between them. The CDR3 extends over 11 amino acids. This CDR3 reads CSVPIQGGYTF. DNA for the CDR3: TGCAGCGTCCCAATACAGGGAGGCTACACCTTC.

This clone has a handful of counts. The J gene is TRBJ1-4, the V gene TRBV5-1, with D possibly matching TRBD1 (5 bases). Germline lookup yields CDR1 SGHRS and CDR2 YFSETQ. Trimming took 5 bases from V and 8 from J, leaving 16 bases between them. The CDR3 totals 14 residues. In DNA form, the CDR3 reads TGCGCCAGCAGTAGACAGTTGGAGGGAGAAAAACTGTTTTTT. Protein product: CASSRQLEGEKLFF.

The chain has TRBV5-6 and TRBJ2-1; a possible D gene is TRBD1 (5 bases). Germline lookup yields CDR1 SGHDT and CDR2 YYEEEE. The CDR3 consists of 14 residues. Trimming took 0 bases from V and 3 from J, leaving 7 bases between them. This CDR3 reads CASSLVTGYNEQFF. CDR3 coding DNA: TGTGCCAGCAGCTTGGTTACAGGCTACAATGAGCAGTTCTTC.

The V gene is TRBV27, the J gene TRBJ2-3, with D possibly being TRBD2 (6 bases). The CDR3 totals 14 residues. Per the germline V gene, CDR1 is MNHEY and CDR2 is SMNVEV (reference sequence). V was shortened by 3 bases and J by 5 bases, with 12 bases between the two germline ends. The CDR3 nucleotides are TGTGCCAGCAGTTTTGGGACTCTGGGAGATACGCAGTATTTT. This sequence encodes CASSFGTLGDTQYF.

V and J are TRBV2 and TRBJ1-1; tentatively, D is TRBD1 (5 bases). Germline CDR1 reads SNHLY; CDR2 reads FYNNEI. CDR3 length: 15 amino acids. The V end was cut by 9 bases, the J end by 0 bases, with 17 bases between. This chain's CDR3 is CARTEDILLNTEAFF. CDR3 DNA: TGTGCCAGGACGGAGGACATCCTCCTGAACACTGAAGCTTTCTTT.

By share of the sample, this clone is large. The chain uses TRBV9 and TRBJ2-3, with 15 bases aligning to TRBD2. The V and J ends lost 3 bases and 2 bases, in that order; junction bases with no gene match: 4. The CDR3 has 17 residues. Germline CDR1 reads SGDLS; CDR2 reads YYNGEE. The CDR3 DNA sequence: TGTGCCAGCAGCGGGACTAGCGGGGGGGCGATCACAGATACGCAGTATTTT. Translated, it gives CASSGTSGGAITDTQYF.

The DNA for the CDR3 is TGCAGCGTTGGAGGGGGGAGCGAGCAGTACTTC. This codes for CSVGGGSEQYF. The V gene is TRBV29-1, the J gene TRBJ2-7; either TRBD1 or TRBD2 may supply D (6 bases each). The CDR3 sequence is 11 residues long. Germline CDR1 is SQVTM and CDR2 is ANQGSEA. The V end lost 4 bases, the J end lost 6 bases, and 10 bases lay between the germline ends.

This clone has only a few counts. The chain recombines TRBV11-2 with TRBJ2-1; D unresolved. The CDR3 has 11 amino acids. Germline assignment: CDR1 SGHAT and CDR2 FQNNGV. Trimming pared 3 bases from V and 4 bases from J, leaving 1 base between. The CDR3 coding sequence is TGTGCCAGCAGCTTTTACAATGAGCAGTTCTTC. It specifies CASSFYNEQFF.

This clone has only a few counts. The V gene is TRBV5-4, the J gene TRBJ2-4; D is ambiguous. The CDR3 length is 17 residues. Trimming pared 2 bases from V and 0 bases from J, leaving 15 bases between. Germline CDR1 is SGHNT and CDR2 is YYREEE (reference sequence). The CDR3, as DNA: TGTGCCAGCAGCTTCGGTGGTGTAGGTCTAGCCAAAAACATTCAGTACTTC. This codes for CASSFGGVGLAKNIQYF.

Here the CDR3 DNA reads TGTGCCAGCAGCTTTGGATTATCTGGGGCCAACGTCCTGACTTTC. Translating it yields CASSFGLSGANVLTF. V gene TRBV7-9 combines with J gene TRBJ2-6; D is unresolved. The CDR3 sequence is 15 residues long. Trimming shortened V by 3 bases and J by 1 base, and 7 bases separated the two germline ends. The germline V gene encodes CDR1 SEHNR and CDR2 FQNEAQ (reference sequence).

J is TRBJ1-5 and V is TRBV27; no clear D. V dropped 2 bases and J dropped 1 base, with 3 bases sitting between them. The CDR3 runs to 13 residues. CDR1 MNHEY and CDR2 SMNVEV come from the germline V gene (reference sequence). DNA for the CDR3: TGTGCCAGCAGTTTAGTCAGCAATCAGCCCCAGCATTTT. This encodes CASSLVSNQPQHF.

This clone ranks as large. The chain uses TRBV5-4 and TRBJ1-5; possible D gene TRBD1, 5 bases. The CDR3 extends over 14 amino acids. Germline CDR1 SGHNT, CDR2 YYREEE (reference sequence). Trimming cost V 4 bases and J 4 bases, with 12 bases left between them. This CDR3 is CASSPGVENQPQHF. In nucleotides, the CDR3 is TGTGCCAGCAGCCCGGGGGTAGAAAATCAGCCCCAGCATTTT.

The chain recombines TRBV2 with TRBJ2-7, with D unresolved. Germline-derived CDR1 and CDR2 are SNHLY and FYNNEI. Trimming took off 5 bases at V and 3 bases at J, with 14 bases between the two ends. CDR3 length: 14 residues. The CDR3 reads CASSTPDWGYEQYF. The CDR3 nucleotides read TGTGCCAGCAGTACGCCCGATTGGGGCTACGAGCAGTACTTC. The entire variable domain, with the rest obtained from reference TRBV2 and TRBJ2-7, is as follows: EPEVTQTPSHQVTQMGQEVILRCVPISNHLYFYWYRQILGQKVEFLVSFYNNEISEKSEIFDDQFSVERPDGSNFTLKIRSTKLEDSAMYFCASSTPDWGYEQYFGPGTRLTVT.

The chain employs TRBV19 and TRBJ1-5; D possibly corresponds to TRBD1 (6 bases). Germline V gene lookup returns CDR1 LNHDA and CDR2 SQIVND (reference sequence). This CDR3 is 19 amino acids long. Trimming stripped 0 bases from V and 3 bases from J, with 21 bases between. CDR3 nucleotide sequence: TGTGCCAGTAGTATAGATGCGGCAGGGGTTAACCCTTACAATCAGCCCCAGCATTTT. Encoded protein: CASSIDAAGVNPYNQPQHF.

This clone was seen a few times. CDR3 bases: TGTGCCAGTAGTATAGATGGAACAGCGGGGGGAGTCTACGAGCAGTACTTC. Protein: CASSIDGTAGGVYEQYF. The rearrangement uses TRBV19 and TRBJ2-7, with TRBD2 matching over 9 bases. This CDR3 has 17 residues. Per germline, CDR1 LNHDA and CDR2 SQIVND (reference sequence). J gave up 3 bases and V 0 bases, and 9 bases lay outside the gene matches.

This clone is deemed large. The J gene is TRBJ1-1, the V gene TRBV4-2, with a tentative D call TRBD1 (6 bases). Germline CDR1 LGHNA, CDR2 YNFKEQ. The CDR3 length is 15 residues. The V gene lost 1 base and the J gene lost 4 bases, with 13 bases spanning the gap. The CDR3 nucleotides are TGTGCCAGCAGCCAAGCAGGGGCCGGGGTCACTGAAGCTTTCTTT. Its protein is CASSQAGAGVTEAFF.

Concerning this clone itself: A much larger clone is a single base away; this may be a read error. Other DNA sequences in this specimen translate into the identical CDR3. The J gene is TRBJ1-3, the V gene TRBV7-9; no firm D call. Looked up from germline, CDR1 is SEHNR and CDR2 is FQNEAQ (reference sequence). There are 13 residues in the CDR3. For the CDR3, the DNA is TGTGCTACGACGGCCTGGCCTGGAAACACCATATATTTT. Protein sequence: CATTAWPGNTIYF.

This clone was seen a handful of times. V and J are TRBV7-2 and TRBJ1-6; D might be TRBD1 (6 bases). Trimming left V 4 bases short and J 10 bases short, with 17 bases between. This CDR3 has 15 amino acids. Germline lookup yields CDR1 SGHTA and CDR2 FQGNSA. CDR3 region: CASSWLGPGASPLHF. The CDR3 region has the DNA TGTGCCAGCAGCTGGCTTGGCCCAGGGGCCTCACCCCTCCACTTT.

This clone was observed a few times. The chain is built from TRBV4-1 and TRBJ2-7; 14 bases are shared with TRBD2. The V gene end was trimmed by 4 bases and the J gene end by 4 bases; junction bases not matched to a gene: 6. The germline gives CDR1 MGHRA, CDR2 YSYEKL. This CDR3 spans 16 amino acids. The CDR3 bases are TGCGCCAGCAGCCGGGGACTAGCGGGGGCCGGGTACGAGCAGTACTTC. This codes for CASSRGLAGAGYEQYF.